This T cell receptor beta chain came from a study of blood T cell repertoires in COVID-19 (TCRdb year 2020). Background for the entire study: The collaborator samples originated in the United States, Italy and Spain and spanned the acute and convalescent phases of COVID-19. The material from the prospective study consisted of cDNA or gDNA derived from T cells, B-cell-depleted T cells, or PBMCs. Where available, HLA class I and class II types were taken from metadata supplied by the sample provider and were not determined by assay-based typing. Deeply sampled blood TCRbeta repertoires from subjects exposed to, actively infected with, or recovered from COVID-19 were included in the dataset. A de-identified subject ID, COVID-19 status, age in years and sex were almost always included in the sample metadata. A freely available public database, intended as a resource for researchers studying the immune response to SARS-CoV-2, is where the repertoires were released. The samples were drawn from two sources: the first 160 participants of the ongoing ImmuneRACE study, and fewer than 1,500 subjects contributed by 6 global collaborators. Study-wide findings and limitations: The quantity of clinical and demographic metadata differed by source and by participant and was supplied without curation.

A note on this clone: Its antigen target is currently unknown. Base qualities are not provided; no much larger clone lies one nucleotide away. The same CDR3 can be traced to other DNA sequences in this sample.

One collaborating source in Seattle enrolled patients while the patients were actively infected and followed the patients over time throughout the course of disease. The collaborating institutions used their own protocols to collect whole blood in K2EDTA tubes. Collaborator samples were shipped for TCRbeta analysis as frozen whole blood, isolated PBMCs, or DNA extracted from either sample type. TCRbeta CDR3 regions were amplified from genomic DNA by means of the immunoSEQ Assay, a bias-controlled multiplex PCR. In the source study's methods: Nucleated cell counts per sample were estimated from amplification of reference gene primers within the assay. To quantify the absolute abundance of each unique TCRbeta CDR3 rearrangement, sequence reads were collapsed and filtered. For each sample, productive Simpson clonality was calculated as the square root of Simpson's diversity index across productive rearrangements. Entries here come from immuneACCESS through TCRdb and include only in-frame sequences with V and J called. Some clones fail to appear in such tables; in the studies checked, an unresolved V gene covers under half of the shortfall, and the cause of the remainder is unknown. From that table come the V and J calls and clone size; the DNA was used to work out D and trimming. The sample contains fewer than 300,000 clones, roughly 83% of them found a single time. The top ten clonotypes cover about 1.5% of the sample.

The sample consisted of peripheral blood. This receptor was identified in a human donor with COVID-19, enrolled during active disease. The donor label of this sample is uncertain.

In nucleotide form, the sequence is TGTGCCAGCAGTCGAACAGGGAACACTGAAGCTTTCTTT. This gives the protein CASSRTGNTEAFF. The chain employs TRBV12-3 or TRBV12-4 and TRBJ1-1; TRBD1 might be the D gene, on 5 matching bases. The junction shows trimming of 5 bases on V and 1 base on J, plus 8 bases between the germline ends. Inclusive of the bounding cysteine and phenylalanine, the CDR3 is 13 residues long. Solely the CDR3 DNA is kept, with 39 bases framed from the first base.